This T cell receptor (beta chain) is drawn from a study of spatial heterogeneity in lung cancer (dated by TCRdb to the late 2010s). For the study in its entirety: Beta-chain transcripts were consistently detected in greater numbers than alpha-chain transcripts, which likely reflects a higher abundance of beta-chain transcripts. TCR transcript counts in tumor regions correlated strongly with a T cell transcriptional module score from matched bulk RNA-seq. In the raw uncorrected reads, each unique combination of TCR and UMI appeared on average more than ten times. In non-small cell lung cancer, the study quantitatively compared TCR alpha and beta repertoires across several tumor regions, matched nontumor lung, and blood. Nonsynonymous mutation counts, determined by whole-exome sequencing of tumor tissue, were related to features of the TCR repertoire. At surgery, both alpha and beta chains were TCR-sequenced in more than 200 tumor regions, about 64 matched nontumor lung samples and some 58 PBMC samples. The research as a whole found: The tumor nonsynonymous mutation count correlated with the number of expanded intratumoral alpha and beta TCRs. The count of ubiquitous expanded TCRs correlated with the count of ubiquitous nonsynonymous mutations, and the count of regional expanded TCRs correlated with the count of regional nonsynonymous mutations. Confirming at a functional level the hypothesis that regional TCRs recognize regional mutations was considered to require additional single-cell paired TCR alpha and beta sequencing. TCR-seq coverage of tumor T cells was estimated to be only approximately 7% for alpha chains and about 12% for beta chains.

This clonotype is described as large (0.1 to 1%). What antigen it recognizes has not been identified. No much larger clone exists at a distance of one base, and base qualities are not known. The meaning of the sample's time point label: sample taken at primary tumor resection. The donors were 65 to 90 patients from the lung TRACERx cohort who had early-stage, untreated non-small cell lung cancer. TCR sequencing used whole RNA extracted from tumor and nontumor lung tissue, or from cryopreserved PBMC samples, without cell sorting. Only patients for whom sufficient RNA was available from at least two tumor regions were selected for TCR sequencing. Before selection, tumor and adjacent nontumor lung specimens were reviewed by a lung pathologist. The CDR3 runs 13 residues from the cysteine to the phenylalanine. Of the read, only the CDR3 DNA is kept; its 39 bases are in frame from base 1. CDR1 and CDR2 are read off the germline V gene as MNHEY and SVGAGI. Trimming costs V 8 bases and J 2 bases, and their ends lie 12 bases apart.

The library was made by 5' RACE. Instrument on record: NextSeq 500. The TCR library protocol attached a unique molecular identifier to each TCR cDNA molecule to allow correction of PCR and sequencing errors. The authors' pipeline ran thus. TCR identification, UMI-based error correction and CDR3 extraction were performed with Decombinator tools. TCRs above a frequency of 2 per 1,000, corresponding to the top 1% of the tumor frequency distribution, were defined as expanded. Expanded tumor TCRs were classed as regional if statistically deemed absent (corrected P<0.05) from at least one tumor region, otherwise ubiquitous. Renyi diversity was computed with the R vegan package after each repertoire had been subsampled 100 times to 5,000 TCRs. CDR3 similarity networks were built from amino acid triplet string-kernel similarity, with CDR3s being connected when pairwise similarity was above 0.82. TCRdb reprocessing: public reads trimmed at Q25 with fastp, clones called with MiXCR, in-frame beta chains kept. Rows are combined by CDR3 protein, so each entry shows the most common genes and DNA. The V and J calls here are based on TCRdb, not the publication. The sample data list about 3,600 distinct CDR3 sequences, and around 5.1% of these were observed just once. Of the sample, around 16% is held by the ten largest clones.

Sequenced here: lung tumor tissue, sampled at surgery. The clonotype comes from a female donor with early-stage non-small cell lung cancer. The chain is made from TRBV6-5 and TRBJ1-2; matching of 6 bases hints at TRBD1 as the D gene. At the DNA level, the sequence is TGTGCCAGCGCACTTGACAGGAACTATGGCTACACCTTC. Its protein product is CASALDRNYGYTF.